Shown below are 16 T cell receptor beta chains from a single sample sequenced in a study of Graves' ophthalmopathy and Graves' hyperthyroidism. Amplification of the TCR beta CDR3 regions used RNA transcripts (as template). An initial RT-PCR round employing HTBI primers preceded a second-round multiplex PCR. TCRdb processed the multiplex PCR reads anew with MiXCR; each CDR3 protein has one entry. This repertoire shows around 660,000 distinct CDR3 sequences, 35% to 45% found once; its top ten account for over 2.5%. Sequenced input: peripheral blood. These receptors originate from an adult man with Graves' ophthalmopathy.

The V call is TRBV25-1, the J call TRBJ2-7; tentative D call: TRBD1 (6 bases). The V end was cut by 3 bases, the J end by 2 bases, with 8 bases between. The CDR3 has 13 residues. Germline V lookup: CDR1 MGHDK, CDR2 SYGVNS. CDR3 nucleotides: TGTGCCAGCAGTGATGAGGGGGCCTACGAGCAGTACTTC. This gives the protein CASSDEGAYEQYF.

This clonotype was seen at least ten times. The rearrangement joins TRBV19 to TRBJ2-6; D unclear. Germline CDR1 LNHDA, CDR2 SQIVND (reference sequence). The CDR3 extends over 14 amino acids. V shed 3 bases and J shed 2 bases, with 5 bases lying between them. The CDR3 is CASSMRTGANVLTF. The DNA of the CDR3 is TGTGCCAGTAGTATGCGTACTGGGGCCAACGTCCTGACTTTC.

This clonotype was observed once. The rearrangement links TRBV3-1 to TRBJ2-2; D call uncertain. Deletions cut 2 bases from V and 6 bases from J, with 4 bases between. The length of the CDR3 is 12 residues. CDR1 and CDR2 from the germline V gene are LGHDT and YNNKEL (reference sequence). The CDR3: CASSQRAGELFF. Here the CDR3 DNA reads TGTGCCAGCAGCCAAAGGGCCGGGGAGCTGTTTTTT.

The chain couples TRBV10-3 to TRBJ2-5, with TRBD1 matching 9 bases. Per the germline V gene, CDR1 is ENHRY and CDR2 is SYGVKD. The CDR3 extends over 15 amino acids. V shed 4 bases, J shed 4 bases, and the junction held 7 bases outside the gene matches. This chain's CDR3 is CAISGQTGGSETQYF. In DNA, the CDR3 is TGTGCCATCAGTGGACAGACAGGGGGGTCAGAGACCCAGTACTTC.

This clonotype was seen ten or more times. The chain carries TRBV12-3 or TRBV12-4 and TRBJ1-1, with 7 positions matching TRBD1. CDR3 size: 14 residues. Germline trimming cut 7 bases from V and 8 bases from J; bases unmatched to any gene: 13. The CDR3 loop reads CASIKQQGLTEAFF. The CDR3 region has the DNA TGTGCCAGCATCAAACAACAGGGGTTGACGGAAGCTTTCTTT.

Many counts were recorded for this clonotype. V usage is TRBV12-3 or TRBV12-4 and J usage is TRBJ1-5; maybe TRBD1 (5 bases). The CDR3 has 16 residues. V was clipped by 0 bases and J by 3 bases, with 12 bases between them. CDR3 sequence: CASSLAGVVNNQPQHF. The CDR3 coding sequence is TGTGCCAGCAGTTTAGCGGGGGTAGTTAACAATCAGCCCCAGCATTTT.

The chain is built from TRBV10-3 and TRBJ2-7; D not certain. Germline V gene sequence: CDR1 ENHRY, CDR2 SYGVKD. This CDR3 has 14 amino acids. For the CDR3, the DNA is TGTGTCAGCAGCTCTCTTGGGCGTCGCGGCGAGCAGTACTTC. Its translation: CVSSSLGRRGEQYF.

At least ten counts were recorded for this clonotype. The chain employs TRBV12-3 or TRBV12-4 and TRBJ1-6, with 8 bases matching TRBD1. J lost 6 bases, V lost 5 bases, and 9 bases had no gene match. CDR3 length: 16 amino acids. CDR3 region: CASSRTVTGANSPLHF. For the CDR3, the DNA is TGTGCCAGCAGTCGAACCGTGACAGGGGCTAATTCACCCCTCCACTTT.

This clonotype was observed many times. The chain uses TRBV9 and TRBJ1-6; D remains ambiguous. V lost 3 bases and J lost 9, with 7 bases in between. The CDR3 loop spans 12 amino acids. CDR1 is SGDLS, CDR2 YYNGEE, per germline. CDR3 DNA sequence: TGTGCCAGCAGCGGGGGAGGTTCACCCCTCCACTTT. Translated, it gives CASSGGGSPLHF.

This clonotype has a count of ten or more. The J gene is TRBJ2-2, the V gene TRBV7-9; no firm D call. Per germline, CDR1 SEHNR and CDR2 FQNEAQ (reference sequence). The CDR3 loop spans 9 amino acids. The germline V and J ends were trimmed by 5 bases and 8 bases, with 0 bases remaining between them. The CDR3 loop reads CASSGELFF. The DNA of the CDR3 is TGTGCCAGCAGCGGGGAGCTGTTTTTT.

Note on this clonotype: A much more abundant neighbour one base away suggests this may be a read error. V is TRBV2 and J is TRBJ2-5; D is possibly TRBD2 (6 bases). Looked up from germline, CDR1 is SNHLY and CDR2 is FYNNEI. V lost 6 bases and J 7 bases, leaving 24 bases between the germline ends. This CDR3 contains 16 residues. The CDR3 nucleotides are TGTGCCAGCAGCCAAGGATGGGCTACAGTCGGGGGGACCCAGTACTTC. It specifies CASSQGWATVGGTQYF.

The chain is built from TRBV10-3 and TRBJ2-7, with 9 bases lining up with TRBD1. V shed 6 bases and J 2 bases; nucleotides not matched to a gene: 5. The CDR3 length is 14 residues. In germline, CDR1 is ENHRY, CDR2 SYGVKD. The CDR3 nucleotides read TGTGCCATCAGACCGGACAGGGGCGCCTACGAGCAGTACTTC. Amino acids: CAIRPDRGAYEQYF.

Ten or more counts support this clonotype. At one of its ends the junction is not consistent with the germline gene, which may arise from a read error. This chain joins TRBV10-3 and TRBJ2-7; D remains unclear. The CDR3 is 15 amino acids. Germline-derived CDR1 and CDR2 are ENHRY and SYGVKD. CDR3 protein: CASSYSTSQSYEQYF. The CDR3 region has the DNA TGTGCCAGCAGTTACTCGACTTCGCAGAGCTACGAGCAGTACTTC.

This clonotype rates as medium-sized. The chain joins TRBV25-1 to TRBJ1-4, with 8 positions matching TRBD1. V shed 5 bases, J shed 10 bases, and the junction held 3 bases outside the gene matches. Germline assignment: CDR1 MGHDK and CDR2 SYGVNS. This CDR3 is built from 12 residues. CDR3 loop: CASSPGTGKLFF. CDR3 bases: TGTGCCAGCAGTCCTGGGACAGGAAAACTGTTTTTT. The whole variable domain, filled in from reference TRBV25-1 and TRBJ1-4, reads EADIYQTPRYLVIGTGKKITLECSQTMGHDKMYWYQQDPGMELHLIHYSYGVNSTEKGDLSSESTVSRIRTEHFPLTLESARPSHTSQYLCASSPGTGKLFFGSGTQLSVL.

This clonotype has a count of ten or more. J is TRBJ2-2 and V is TRBV29-1; unclear D gene. Germline V CDR1 and CDR2: SQVTM, ANQGSEA. Trimming took off 4 bases at V and 0 bases at J, with 3 bases between the two ends. The length of the CDR3 is 12 residues. CDR3: CSVAANTGELFF. DNA of the CDR3: TGCAGCGTTGCTGCGAACACCGGGGAGCTGTTTTTT.

This clonotype showed up many times. The rearrangement uses TRBV29-1 and TRBJ1-2; D perhaps matches TRBD1 (5 bases). The CDR3 totals 14 residues. Germline values: CDR1 SQVTM, CDR2 ANQGSEA. V was pared by 4 bases and J by 0 bases, with 12 bases between. This CDR3 is CSVGSAGTNYGYTF. CDR3 nucleotides: TGCAGCGTTGGATCGGCAGGGACTAACTATGGCTACACCTTC.